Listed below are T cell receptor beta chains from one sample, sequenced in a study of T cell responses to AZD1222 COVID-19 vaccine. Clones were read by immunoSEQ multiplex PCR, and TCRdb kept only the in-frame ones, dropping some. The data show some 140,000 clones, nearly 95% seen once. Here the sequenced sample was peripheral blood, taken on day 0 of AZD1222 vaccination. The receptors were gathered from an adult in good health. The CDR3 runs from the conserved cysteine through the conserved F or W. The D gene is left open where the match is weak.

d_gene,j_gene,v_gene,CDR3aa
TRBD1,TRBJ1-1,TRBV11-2,CASSQGQGAKNTEAFF
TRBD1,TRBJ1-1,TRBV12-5,CASFTGGVNTEAFF
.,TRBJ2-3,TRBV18,CASSPSASTDTQYF
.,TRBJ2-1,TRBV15,CATSLRDEQFF
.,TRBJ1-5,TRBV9,CASSPGTDHQPQHF
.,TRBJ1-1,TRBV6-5,CASSSAGEGNTEAFF
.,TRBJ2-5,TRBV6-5,CASSYPRGDAQETQYF
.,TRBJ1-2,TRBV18,CASSPREGTGGYTF
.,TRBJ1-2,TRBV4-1,CASSPYAGTDYGYTF
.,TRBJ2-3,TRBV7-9,CASSWGLAGADTQYF
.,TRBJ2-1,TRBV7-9,CASSLEVGGLTYNEQFF
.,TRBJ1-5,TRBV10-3,CAIRGIPDQPQHF
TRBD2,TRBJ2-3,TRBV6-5,CASSLAGGTDTQYF
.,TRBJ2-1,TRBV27,CASRRQSWEEKLSEQFF
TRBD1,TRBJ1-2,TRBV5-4,CASNRGPSYGYTF
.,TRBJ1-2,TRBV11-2,CASSFSQSYGYTF
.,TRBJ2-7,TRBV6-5,CASSTALAAYEQYF
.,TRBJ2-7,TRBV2,CASGLNYEQYF
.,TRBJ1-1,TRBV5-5,CASSLRTRIEAFF
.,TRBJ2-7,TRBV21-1,CASGTGGPYEQYF
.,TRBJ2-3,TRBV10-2,CASSVYSGGPDTQYF
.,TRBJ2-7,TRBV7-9,CASSLAAGEQYF
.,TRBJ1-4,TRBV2,CASKGREADNEKLFF
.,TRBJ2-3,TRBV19,CASSMARGTPSTDTQYF
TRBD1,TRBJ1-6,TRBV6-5,CASSADRELGSPLHF
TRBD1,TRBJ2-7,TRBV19,CATLGQGAGEQYF